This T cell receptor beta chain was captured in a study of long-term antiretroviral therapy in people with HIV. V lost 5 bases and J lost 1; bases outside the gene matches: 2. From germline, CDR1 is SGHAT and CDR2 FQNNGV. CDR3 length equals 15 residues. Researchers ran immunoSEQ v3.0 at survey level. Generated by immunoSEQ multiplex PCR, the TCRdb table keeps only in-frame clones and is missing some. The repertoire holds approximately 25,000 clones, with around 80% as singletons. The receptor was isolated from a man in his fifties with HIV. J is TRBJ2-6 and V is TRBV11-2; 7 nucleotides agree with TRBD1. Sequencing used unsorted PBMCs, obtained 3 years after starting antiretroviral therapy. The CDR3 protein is CASSPGQSGANVLTF. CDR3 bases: TGTGCCAGCAGCCCGGGACAGTCTGGGGCCAACGTCCTGACTTTC.